The next 32 T cell receptor beta chains were all read from a single sample in a study of shared T cell receptors in the human thymus. The repertoire was sequenced with immunoSEQ multiplex PCR; TCRdb's copy has only in-frame clones and lacks some. Of 630,000 or so clones in the sample, about 90% were seen once. The same specimen was also included in a second study, on human thymus T cells.

The sample taken for sequencing was thymocytes. The receptors come from a boy in the first two years of life with a congenital heart defect.

V is TRBV28 and J is TRBJ2-7; 10 bases fit TRBD2. Germline CDR1 reads MDHEN; CDR2 reads SYDVKM. This CDR3 contains 16 residues. The V segment lost 7 bases and the J segment 3 bases; nucleotides outside the gene matches: 12. The CDR3 coding sequence is TGTGCCAGCAAGTGCACTAGCGGGACGGGGGGCTACGAGCAGTACTTC. Its protein is CASKCTSGTGGYEQYF.

The chain has TRBV10-2 and TRBJ2-7; perhaps TRBD1 as D (5 bases). The ends were cut back, 5 bases at V and 4 bases at J, with 18 bases in the middle. Germline V gives CDR1 WSHSY, CDR2 SAAADI. The length of the CDR3 is 15 residues. This chain's CDR3 is CASSKKTKGIYEQYF. The CDR3 bases are TGCGCCAGCAGTAAAAAAACTAAGGGGATATACGAGCAGTACTTC.

V usage is TRBV7-9 and J usage is TRBJ2-7; possibly TRBD1 for D (5 bases). Looked up from germline, CDR1 is SEHNR and CDR2 is FQNEAQ (reference sequence). Trimming pared 1 base from V and 1 base from J, leaving 11 bases between. The CDR3 loop spans 15 amino acids. As DNA, the CDR3 is TGTGCCAGCAGCTTAGGAAGCAGGGATTCCTACGAGCAGTACTTC. Protein sequence: CASSLGSRDSYEQYF.

The V and J genes are TRBV10-3 and TRBJ1-2; perhaps TRBD1 as D (5 bases). With 2 bases removed from V and 0 bases from J, the gap between germline ends came to 13 bases. Germline loops: CDR1 ENHRY, CDR2 SYGVKD. The CDR3 is 16 residues long. This CDR3 is CAISENERQPNYGYTF. CDR3 sequence (DNA): TGTGCCATCAGTGAGAACGAGAGACAGCCTAACTATGGCTACACCTTC.

The V gene is TRBV5-1, the J gene TRBJ1-1; maybe TRBD1 (6 bases). The CDR3 contains 14 residues. V dropped 2 bases and J dropped 2 bases, with 10 bases sitting between them. Germline values: CDR1 SGHRS, CDR2 YFSETQ. CDR3 in DNA: TGCGCCAGCAGCTTATGGACAGCAAACACTGAAGCTTTCTTT. This encodes CASSLWTANTEAFF.

This clone appeared a single time. This chain's CDR3 is CASSLGGRADTDTQYF. The CDR3 DNA reads TGTGCCAGCAGCTTGGGCGGGAGGGCCGATACAGATACGCAGTATTTT. The rearrangement joins TRBV7-2 to TRBJ2-3; TRBD2 aligns across 9 bases. The trim removed 3 bases at V and 3 bases at J, leaving 7 bases unmatched. The germline V gene has CDR1 SGHTA and CDR2 FQGNSA. This CDR3 is 16 amino acids long.

The V and J genes are TRBV7-6 and TRBJ2-7, with 13 positions matching TRBD2. Germline V gene sequence: CDR1 SGHVS, CDR2 FNYEAQ. The ends lost 5 bases at V and 1 base at J; junction bases unmatched: 23. The CDR3 length is 22 residues. CDR3 protein: CASSAQGMVTSGGQTSSYEQYF. CDR3 nucleotides: TGTGCCAGCAGCGCACAGGGTATGGTGACTAGCGGGGGGCAAACATCATCCTACGAGCAGTACTTC.

V gene TRBV14 combines with J gene TRBJ2-1, with D perhaps TRBD1 (6 bases). The CDR3 has 14 amino acids. Germline CDR1 reads SGHDN; CDR2 reads FVKESK. The germline V and J ends were trimmed by 1 base and 9 bases, with 13 bases remaining between them. The CDR3 loop is CASSQGGRGGEQFF. In nucleotides, the CDR3 is TGTGCCAGCAGCCAAGGCGGCAGGGGTGGTGAGCAGTTCTTC.

In its sample, this clone was seen once. This chain links TRBV27 with TRBJ2-1, with 8 bases matching TRBD2. V lost 5 bases and J lost 3; bases outside the gene matches: 9. The CDR3 extends over 16 amino acids. Looked up from germline, CDR1 is MNHEY and CDR2 is SMNVEV (reference sequence). The CDR3, as DNA: TGTGCCAGCAGTGAGCATACTAGCGGAGTCTACAATGAGCAGTTCTTC. Amino acid sequence: CASSEHTSGVYNEQFF.

The chain recombines TRBV2 with TRBJ2-4, with D perhaps TRBD2 (6 bases). From germline, CDR1 is SNHLY and CDR2 FYNNEI. The V end lost 5 bases, the J end lost 0 bases, and 11 bases lay between the germline ends. The CDR3 consists of 15 residues. CDR3 DNA sequence: TGTGCCAGCAGTCCGGGACTTCAAGCCAAAAACATTCAGTACTTC. Residues: CASSPGLQAKNIQYF. Drawing the rest from reference TRBV2 and TRBJ2-4, the complete variable domain is EPEVTQTPSHQVTQMGQEVILRCVPISNHLYFYWYRQILGQKVEFLVSFYNNEISEKSEIFDDQFSVERPDGSNFTLKIRSTKLEDSAMYFCASSPGLQAKNIQYFGAGTRLSVL.

This chain connects TRBV25-1 to TRBJ2-1; TRBD2 matches 13 bases. This CDR3 has 17 amino acids. J was trimmed by 9 bases and V by 1 base; bases with no gene match: 9. Germline V gives CDR1 MGHDK, CDR2 SYGVNS. CDR3: CASSEWRTSGRESEQFF. CDR3 DNA: TGTGCCAGCAGTGAATGGAGGACTAGCGGGAGAGAGAGTGAGCAGTTCTTC.

This chain links TRBV6-4 with TRBJ2-1; tentatively, D is TRBD2 (5 bases). Germline V gene lookup returns CDR1 MRHNA and CDR2 SNTAGT. Trimming took off 6 bases at V and 8 bases at J, with 11 bases between the two ends. This CDR3 has 12 amino acids. The CDR3 sequence is CASSNERDEQFF. CDR3 bases: TGTGCCAGCAGCAACGAGAGGGATGAGCAGTTCTTC.

The chain is built from TRBV7-2 and TRBJ1-2, with D hard to call. Germline values: CDR1 SGHTA, CDR2 FQGNSA. The CDR3 is 13 amino acids. V lost 5 bases, J lost 8 bases, and 15 bases lay in between. The CDR3 sequence is CASSLWLSGGYTF. The DNA for the CDR3 is TGTGCCAGCAGCCTTTGGCTCTCGGGGGGCTACACCTTC.

The chain employs TRBV2 and TRBJ2-7; TRBD1 might be the D (6 bases). The CDR3 runs 14 residues. The V end lost 6 bases, the J end lost 4 bases, and 16 bases lay between the germline ends. Germline V CDR1 and CDR2: SNHLY, FYNNEI. This CDR3 is CASRPRDNEYEQYF. CDR3 sequence (DNA): TGTGCCAGCAGGCCCCGGGACAACGAGTACGAGCAGTACTTC.

The rearrangement joins TRBV15 to TRBJ1-1, with D hard to call. Germline-derived CDR1 and CDR2 are LNHNV and YYDKDF (reference sequence). The CDR3 covers 15 residues. V lost 1 base and J lost 5, with 14 bases in between. The CDR3 sequence: CATSRVSGSGTEAFF. CDR3 coding DNA: TGTGCCACCAGCAGAGTGAGCGGGTCGGGGACTGAAGCTTTCTTT.

This sequence joins TRBV4-3 and TRBJ1-4; D unclear. This CDR3 is built from 14 residues. Germline CDR1 is LGHNA and CDR2 is YSLEER. V was pared by 1 base and J by 6 bases, with 9 bases between. The chain's CDR3 is CASSQGLSDEKLFF. CDR3 nucleotide sequence: TGCGCCAGCAGCCAAGGGTTGTCAGATGAAAAACTGTTTTTT.

The V gene is TRBV5-1, the J gene TRBJ1-1, with 7 bases that match TRBD1. Germline CDR1 reads SGHRS; CDR2 reads YFSETQ. V was clipped by 0 bases and J by 4 bases; unmatched bases: 3. The CDR3 sequence is 14 residues long. The CDR3 reads CASSLGYRGTEAFF. Written as DNA, the CDR3 is TGCGCCAGCAGCTTGGGGTACAGGGGCACTGAAGCTTTCTTT.

This clone was counted only a few times. The rearrangement links TRBV7-2 to TRBJ1-1, with D unresolved. CDR3 length: 13 amino acids. Germline values: CDR1 SGHTA, CDR2 FQGNSA. The ends were cut back, 3 bases at V and 5 bases at J, with 10 bases in the middle. CDR3 loop: CASSFLSGTEAFF. As DNA, the CDR3 is TGTGCCAGCAGCTTTCTCTCGGGAACTGAAGCTTTCTTT. Combining the CDR3 with reference TRBV7-2 and TRBJ1-1 gives the whole variable domain GAGVSQSPSNKVTEKGKDVELRCDPISGHTALYWYRQSLGQGLEFLIYFQGNSAPDKSGLPSDRFSAERTGGSVSTLTIQRTQQEDSAVYLCASSFLSGTEAFFGQGTRLTVV.

The chain uses TRBV19 and TRBJ1-5; the match to TRBD1 covers 11 bases. This CDR3 spans 15 amino acids. Germline lookup yields CDR1 LNHDA and CDR2 SQIVND (reference sequence). Trimming cost V 1 base and J 7 bases; bases outside gene matches: 3. CDR3: CASSIGTGGRQPQHF. Written as DNA, the CDR3 is TGTGCCAGTAGTATAGGGACAGGGGGCAGGCAGCCCCAGCATTTT.

This rearrangement joins TRBV14 to TRBJ2-7; D perhaps matches TRBD1 (6 bases). Trimming removed 0 bases at V and 5 bases at J, with 14 bases between. This CDR3 comprises 15 residues. Germline values: CDR1 SGHDN, CDR2 FVKESK. The chain's CDR3 is CASSQDQGPSNEQYF. The CDR3 bases are TGTGCCAGCAGCCAAGATCAGGGGCCGTCGAACGAGCAGTACTTC.

The V call is TRBV13, the J call TRBJ1-2; 8 bases fit TRBD1. J gave up 8 bases and V 3 bases, and 17 bases lay outside the gene matches. Per the germline V gene, CDR1 is PRHDT and CDR2 is FYEKMQ (reference sequence). The CDR3 totals 17 residues. The CDR3 coding sequence is TGTGCCAGCAGCTTGTGGGAAATGGTTGGACAGGGTAACGGCTACACCTTC. Protein: CASSLWEMVGQGNGYTF.

The chain joins TRBV6-1 to TRBJ1-3; 9 bases fit TRBD1. Losses at the gene ends were 3 bases for V and 0 bases for J; bases not matched to a gene: 6. This CDR3 comprises 17 residues. In germline, CDR1 is MNHNS, CDR2 SASEGT. CDR3 loop: CASSEGQGSLSGNTIYF. CDR3 coding DNA: TGTGCCAGCAGTGAGGGACAGGGCTCCCTCTCTGGAAACACCATATATTTT.

The V gene is TRBV5-1, the J gene TRBJ2-7; possibly TRBD2 for D (6 bases). CDR1 and CDR2 (germline): SGHRS, YFSETQ. This CDR3 region has 15 residues. V was cut by 9 bases and J by 6 bases, with 25 bases left in between. In nucleotides, the CDR3 is TGCGCCACTAAACCAGGGTGGAGGGGCGGCCTCGAGCAGTACTTC. This gives the protein CATKPGWRGGLEQYF.

The chain couples TRBV27 to TRBJ2-4; 7 bases line up with TRBD1. CDR3 length equals 16 residues. V shed 6 bases, J shed 2 bases, and the junction held 10 bases outside the gene matches. From germline, CDR1 is MNHEY and CDR2 SMNVEV (reference sequence). The CDR3, as DNA: TGTGCCAGCAGGAGAGGGACAGTAGGTCCCAAAAACATTCAGTACTTC. This sequence encodes CASRRGTVGPKNIQYF.

This clone is a singleton in its sample. This rearrangement joins TRBV19 to TRBJ1-2, with 8 bases lining up with TRBD1. V lost 2 bases and J lost 2; bases outside the gene matches: 1. The CDR3 sequence is 14 residues long. Germline V CDR1 and CDR2: LNHDA, SQIVND (reference sequence). The CDR3 region has the DNA TGTGCCAGTAGTATATGGACAGGGAACTATGGCTACACCTTC. This encodes CASSIWTGNYGYTF.

This chain connects TRBV5-1 to TRBJ2-3, with 9 bases matching TRBD2. CDR1 is SGHRS and CDR2 is YFSETQ in the germline V gene. The J segment lost 7 bases and the V segment lost 5 bases, leaving 5 bases of the junction unmatched. This CDR3 contains 13 residues. The CDR3 DNA is TGCGCCAGCAGACCCACTAGCGGGTATACGCAGTATTTT. Translation: CASRPTSGYTQYF.

The gene calls are TRBV10-2 and TRBJ1-1, with 7 bases matching TRBD1. This CDR3 has 15 amino acids. The ends lost 8 bases at V and 1 base at J; junction bases unmatched: 10. CDR1 WSHSY and CDR2 SAAADI come from the germline V gene. In DNA, the CDR3 is TGCGCCAGCGGTAAAACGGGACAGAAGAACACTGAAGCTTTCTTT. This encodes CASGKTGQKNTEAFF.

This chain joins TRBV4-3 and TRBJ1-1, with D maybe TRBD1 (5 bases). Germline V gene lookup returns CDR1 LGHNA and CDR2 YSLEER. Trimming removed 1 base at V and 5 bases at J, with 14 bases between. The CDR3 is 15 residues long. Written as DNA, the CDR3 is TGCGCCAGCAGCCAAGGGTACTGGGAGGGGACTGAAGCTTTCTTT. Translation: CASSQGYWEGTEAFF.

The sample holds one count of this clone. This chain links TRBV27 with TRBJ2-5, with D tentatively TRBD1 (6 bases). This CDR3 comprises 15 residues. V was trimmed by 5 bases and J by 0 bases, leaving 13 bases between them. Looked up from germline, CDR1 is MNHEY and CDR2 is SMNVEV (reference sequence). The CDR3 DNA follows: TGTGCCAGCAGTATCAGAACAGGGTACCAAGAGACCCAGTACTTC. Protein: CASSIRTGYQETQYF.

V usage is TRBV5-1 and J usage is TRBJ1-4; 8 bases map to TRBD1. The germline gives CDR1 SGHRS, CDR2 YFSETQ. The J segment lost 6 bases and the V segment lost 0 bases, leaving 4 bases of the junction unmatched. The CDR3 sequence is 15 residues long. CDR3 DNA sequence: TGCGCCAGCAGCTTGGCCCGGACAGGGTATGAAAAACTGTTTTTT. Protein sequence: CASSLARTGYEKLFF.

This chain uses TRBV7-9 with TRBJ2-1, with 11 bases matching TRBD2. From germline, CDR1 is SEHNR and CDR2 FQNEAQ (reference sequence). J gave up 8 bases and V 6 bases, and 12 bases lay outside the gene matches. This CDR3 spans 16 amino acids. The CDR3 bases are TGTGCCAGCAGTCCCCCTAGCGGGAGGCCGTTCGATGAGCAGTTCTTC. Its protein is CASSPPSGRPFDEQFF. The full variable domain, rest sourced from reference TRBV7-9 and TRBJ2-1, is DTGVSQNPRHKITKRGQNVTFRCDPISEHNRLYWYRQTLGQGPEFLTYFQNEAQLEKSRLLSDRFSAERPKGSFSTLEIQRTEQGDSAMYLCASSPPSGRPFDEQFFGPGTRLTVL.

The V gene is TRBV11-2, the J gene TRBJ1-4; perhaps TRBD1 as D (5 bases). The CDR3 is made up of 14 amino acids. V was pared by 4 bases and J by 6 bases, with 12 bases between. Germline CDR1 SGHAT, CDR2 FQNNGV. The CDR3 DNA follows: TGTGCCAGCAGCTCCCCAGGGTACGATGAAAAACTGTTTTTT. Its translation: CASSSPGYDEKLFF.